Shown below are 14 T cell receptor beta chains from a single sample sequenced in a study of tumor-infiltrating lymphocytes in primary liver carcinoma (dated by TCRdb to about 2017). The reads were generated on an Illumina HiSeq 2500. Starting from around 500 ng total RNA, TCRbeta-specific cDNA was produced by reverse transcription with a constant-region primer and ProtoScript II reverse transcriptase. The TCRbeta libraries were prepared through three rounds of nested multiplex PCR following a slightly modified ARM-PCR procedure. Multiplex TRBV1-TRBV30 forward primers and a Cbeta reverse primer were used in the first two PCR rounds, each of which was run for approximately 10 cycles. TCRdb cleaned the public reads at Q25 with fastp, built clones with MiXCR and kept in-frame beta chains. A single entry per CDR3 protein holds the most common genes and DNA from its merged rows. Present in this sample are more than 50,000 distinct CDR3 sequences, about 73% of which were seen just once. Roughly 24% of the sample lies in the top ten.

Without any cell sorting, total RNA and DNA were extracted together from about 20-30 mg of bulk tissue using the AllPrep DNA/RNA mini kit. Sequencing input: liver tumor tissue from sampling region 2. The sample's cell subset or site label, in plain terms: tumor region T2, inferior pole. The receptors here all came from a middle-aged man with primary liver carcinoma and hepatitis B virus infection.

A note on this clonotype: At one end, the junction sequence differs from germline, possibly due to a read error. CDR3 sequence: CTSSLYVGYNSPLHF. As DNA, the CDR3 is TGTACCAGCAGCTTATATGTGGGCTATAATTCACCCCTCCACTTT. The genes are TRBV13 and TRBJ1-6; D remains ambiguous. This CDR3 comprises 15 residues. Germline assignment: CDR1 PRHDT and CDR2 FYEKMQ (reference sequence).

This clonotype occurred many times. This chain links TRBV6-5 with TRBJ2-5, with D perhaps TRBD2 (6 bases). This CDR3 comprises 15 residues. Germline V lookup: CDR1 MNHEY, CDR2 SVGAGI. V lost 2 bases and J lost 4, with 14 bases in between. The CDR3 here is CASSYGGSSSETQYF. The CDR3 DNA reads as TGTGCCAGCAGTTACGGGGGGAGTTCCTCAGAGACCCAGTACTTC.

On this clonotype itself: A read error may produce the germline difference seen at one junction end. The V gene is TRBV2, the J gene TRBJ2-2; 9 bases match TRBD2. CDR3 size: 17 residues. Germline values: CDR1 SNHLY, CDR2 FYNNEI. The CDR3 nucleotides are TGTGCCAGCAGTAGGAGTAGCGGGAGCGCGAACACCGGGGAGCTCTTTTTT. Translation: CASSRSSGSANTGELFF.

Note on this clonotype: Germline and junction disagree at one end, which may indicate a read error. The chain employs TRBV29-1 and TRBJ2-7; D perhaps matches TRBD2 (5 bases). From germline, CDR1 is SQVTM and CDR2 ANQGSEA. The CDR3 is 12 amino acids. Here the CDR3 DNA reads TGCGGCGTTAGGACTGGGGACTACGAGCAGTACTTC. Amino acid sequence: CGVRTGDYEQYF.

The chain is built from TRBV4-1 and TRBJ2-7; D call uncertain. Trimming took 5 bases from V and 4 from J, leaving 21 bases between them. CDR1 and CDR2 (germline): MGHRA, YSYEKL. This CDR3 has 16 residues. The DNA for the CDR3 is TGCGCCAGCAGCTCCGACCAGTCGAGCAGACCTTACGAGCAGTACTTC. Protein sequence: CASSSDQSSRPYEQYF.

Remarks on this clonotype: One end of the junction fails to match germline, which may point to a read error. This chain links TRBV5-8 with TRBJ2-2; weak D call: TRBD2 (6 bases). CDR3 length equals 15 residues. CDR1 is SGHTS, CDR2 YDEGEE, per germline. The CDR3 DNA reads TGTGCCAGCAGCGCCTACTGGGTTAACACCCGGGAGCTCTTTTTT. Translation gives CASSAYWVNTRELFF.

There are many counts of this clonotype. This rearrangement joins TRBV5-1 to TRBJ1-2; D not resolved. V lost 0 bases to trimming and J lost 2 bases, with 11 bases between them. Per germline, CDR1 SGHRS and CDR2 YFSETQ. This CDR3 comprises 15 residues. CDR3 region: CASSLVLEANYGYTF. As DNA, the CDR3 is TGCGCCAGCAGCTTGGTGCTGGAGGCAAACTATGGCTACACCTTC.

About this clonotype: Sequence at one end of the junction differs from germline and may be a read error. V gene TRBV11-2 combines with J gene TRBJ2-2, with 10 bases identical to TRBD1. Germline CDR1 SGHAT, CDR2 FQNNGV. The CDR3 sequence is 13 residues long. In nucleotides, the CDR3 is TGCGCCACGGGACAGGGGAACACCGGGGGGATGTTTTTT. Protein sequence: CATGQGNTGGMFF.

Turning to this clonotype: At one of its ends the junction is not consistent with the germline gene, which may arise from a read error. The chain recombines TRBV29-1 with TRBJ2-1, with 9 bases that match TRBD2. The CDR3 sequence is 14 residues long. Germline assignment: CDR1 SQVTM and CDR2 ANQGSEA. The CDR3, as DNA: TGCAGCGTTAAAGCTTTAGCGGGAGTAAATGAGCAGTTCTTT. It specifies CSVKALAGVNEQFF.

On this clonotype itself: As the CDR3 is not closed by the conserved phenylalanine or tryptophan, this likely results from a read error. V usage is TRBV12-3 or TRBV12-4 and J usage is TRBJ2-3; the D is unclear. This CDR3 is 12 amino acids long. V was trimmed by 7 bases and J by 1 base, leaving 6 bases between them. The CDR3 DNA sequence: TGTGCCAGCACCCGGGGCACAGATACGCAGTATTAT. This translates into CASTRGTDTQYY.

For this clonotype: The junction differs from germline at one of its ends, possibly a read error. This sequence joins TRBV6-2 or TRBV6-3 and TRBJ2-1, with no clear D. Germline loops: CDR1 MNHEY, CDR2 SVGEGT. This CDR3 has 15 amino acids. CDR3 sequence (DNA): TGTGCCAGTTCCTTTGAGCCTCCGGAGTTCAATGAGCGGTTCTTC. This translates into CASSFEPPEFNERFF.

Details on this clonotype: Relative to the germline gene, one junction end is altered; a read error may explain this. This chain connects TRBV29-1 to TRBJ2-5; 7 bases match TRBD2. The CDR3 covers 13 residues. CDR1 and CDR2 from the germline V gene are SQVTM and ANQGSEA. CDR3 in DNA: TGCTGTGTTGGTGGGAGGGCCGTTGAGACACAGTACTTC. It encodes CCVGGRAVETQYF.

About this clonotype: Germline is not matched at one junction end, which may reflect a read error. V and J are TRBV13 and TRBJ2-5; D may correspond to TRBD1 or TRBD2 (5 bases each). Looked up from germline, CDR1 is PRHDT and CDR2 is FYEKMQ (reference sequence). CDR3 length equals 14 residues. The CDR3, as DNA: TGTGCCAGCAGCGCCGGGACCCTGGGAGAGATCCAGTACTTT. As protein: CASSAGTLGEIQYF.

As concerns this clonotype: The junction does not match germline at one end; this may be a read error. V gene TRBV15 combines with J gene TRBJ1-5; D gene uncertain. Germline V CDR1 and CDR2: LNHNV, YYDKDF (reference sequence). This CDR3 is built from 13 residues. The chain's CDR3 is CATSRMINRPQHF. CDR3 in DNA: TGTGCCACCAGCAGGATGATCAATCGGCCCCAGCATTTT.